The rows below give T cell receptor beta chains drawn from one sample of a study of T cells expressing NK-cell markers. Each CDR3 protein gets one entry in TCRdb, which reprocessed the 5' RACE reads and gives no DNA. The clone table shows about 260,000 distinct CDR3 sequences, with the ten largest holding approximately 0.39%. Sequenced input: blood T cells: a sorted CD56 or NKG2C T cell subset, CD4+ or CD8+ T cells, or bulk PBMC T cells (not recorded which). The receptor set was obtained from a man aged 18-30 years in good health. Both conserved end residues are part of each CDR3.

CASSPSVGSSYNEQFF	TRBJ2-1	TRBV11-2
CASSVLAGGPTNEQFF	TRBJ2-1	TRBV5-5
CASSPGQGGSPLHF	TRBJ1-6	TRBV12-3/TRBV12-4
CSARQGAGSGANVLTF	TRBJ2-6	TRBV20-1
CAATPGGGRNEQFF	TRBJ2-1	TRBV19
CSARDIWASGNQETQYF	TRBJ2-5	TRBV20-1
CSAGTDYNSPLHF	TRBJ1-6	TRBV20-1
CASSSGLRPVGAKNIQYF	TRBJ2-4	TRBV5-1
CSARDRGGQETQYF	TRBJ2-5	TRBV20-1
CASRRREAKNIQYF	TRBJ2-4	TRBV12-3/TRBV12-4
CASSFWAGGVETQYF	TRBJ2-5	TRBV12-3/TRBV12-4
CATSRSNEQFF	TRBJ2-1	TRBV24-1
CATRVPGELFF	TRBJ2-2	TRBV5-8
CSAPEHGGRRTEQFF	TRBJ2-1	TRBV20-1
CATSRDLEAVWTGELFF	TRBJ2-2	TRBV15
CSAAAGTQNQPQHF	TRBJ1-5	TRBV20-1
CASRAGTPGYEQYF	TRBJ2-7	TRBV7-2
CASSSAAGVSTDTQYF	TRBJ2-3	TRBV5-5
CASSLEGVRWAQYF	TRBJ2-5	TRBV12-3/TRBV12-4
CASSPGPTGSSYNEQFF	TRBJ2-1	TRBV5-1
CASSLQARYSNQPQHF	TRBJ1-5	TRBV12-3/TRBV12-4
CATSELPGLAGPNNNEQFF	TRBJ2-1	TRBV24-1
CSARTGVTITLHF	TRBJ1-6	TRBV20-1
CASSSRKGSNYGYTF	TRBJ1-2	TRBV4-3
CSVELPGEAFF	TRBJ1-1	TRBV29-1
CASSLETPDRPSGNTIYF	TRBJ1-3	TRBV7-6
CATSGRRDEKLFF	TRBJ1-4	TRBV25-1
CASSNEPGRGEQFF	TRBJ2-1	TRBV5-6
CASQSTGNTEAFF	TRBJ1-1	TRBV6-6
CSVKDFSGNTIYF	TRBJ1-3	TRBV29-1
CASSPGTSGIREQFF	TRBJ2-1	TRBV18
CSASWAGRENTQYF	TRBJ2-3	TRBV20-1
CASSPGVGGKRVGELFF	TRBJ2-2	TRBV7-8
CASSFREGNTGELFF	TRBJ2-2	TRBV5-1
CSPYAGPSTDTQYF	TRBJ2-3	TRBV29-1
CSVPGQGIYGYTF	TRBJ1-2	TRBV20-1
CASSRTGSYEQYF	TRBJ2-7	TRBV4-3
CASSLFASGADGYTF	TRBJ1-2	TRBV11-2
CASSVELARTQYF	TRBJ2-5	TRBV11-3
CASSLLGAPGDEQFF	TRBJ2-1	TRBV19
CASTPTGRLSTDTQYF	TRBJ2-3	TRBV3-1
CASSIGTGRDEQFF	TRBJ2-1	TRBV21-1
CASSLIDRNTEAFF	TRBJ1-1	TRBV18
CSALAEGGGNTIYF	TRBJ1-3	TRBV20-1